Below, 12 T cell receptor beta chains from the same sample are listed, as sequenced in a study of patients and donors after allogeneic stem cell transplantation. TCRdb re-analysed the RT-PCR reads in MiXCR, keeping a single row per CDR3 protein. This sample yields approximately 160,000 distinct CDR3 sequences, of which about 24% are seen a single time; 26% belongs to the top ten. The specimen sequenced was blood, either unsorted or a sorted T cell fraction (not recorded which). The receptors derive from a human donor who was either an allogeneic HSCT recipient or a stem cell or donor lymphocyte infusion donor (not recorded which). It is not recorded whose cells these are; they may come from a transplant donor.

The chain recombines TRBV15 with TRBJ1-1, with D unresolved. CDR3 length: 13 amino acids. V lost 0 bases and J lost 7, with 9 bases in between. Germline V gene sequence: CDR1 LNHNV, CDR2 YYDKDF (reference sequence). The CDR3 nucleotides read TGTGCCACCAGCAGAGATATGACGGATGAAGCTTTCTTT. Translated, it gives CATSRDMTDEAFF.

This chain uses TRBV6-5 with TRBJ2-7, with D unclear. V was clipped by 2 bases and J by 2 bases, with 7 bases between them. There are 13 residues in the CDR3. Germline V gene data show CDR1 as MNHEY and CDR2 as SVGAGI. CDR3 protein: CASSYGQTYEQYF. The CDR3 DNA sequence: TGTGCCAGCAGTTACGGGCAGACCTACGAGCAGTACTTC.

The table lists this clonotype with a few counts. The chain carries TRBV5-1 and TRBJ2-5, with 11 positions matching TRBD2. Germline CDR1 and CDR2: SGHRS and YFSETQ. Trimming took 1 base from V and 3 from J; bases not matched to a gene: 8. The CDR3 is 17 residues long. The CDR3 bases are TGCGCCAGCAGCTTGCTATCTAGCGGGGGGCCCGAAGAGACCCAGTACTTC. This sequence encodes CASSLLSSGGPEETQYF. Looking up the rest from reference TRBV5-1 and TRBJ2-5 gives the full variable domain: KAGVTQTPRYLIKTRGQQVTLSCSPISGHRSVSWYQQTPGQGLQFLFEYFSETQRNKGNFPGRFSGRQFSNSRSEMNVSTLELGDSALYLCASSLLSSGGPEETQYFGPGTRLLVL.

This clonotype was seen more than once but under ten times. The gene calls are TRBV3-1 and TRBJ1-1; D remains ambiguous. CDR1 and CDR2 (germline): LGHDT, YNNKEL (reference sequence). V was shortened by 0 bases and J by 1 base, with 6 bases between the two germline ends. The CDR3 is 14 amino acids. The CDR3 DNA is TGTGCCAGCAGCCAAGATCAAGAGAACACTGAAGCTTTCTTT. Translation gives CASSQDQENTEAFF.

On this clonotype: Without the conserved terminal phenylalanine or tryptophan, this CDR3 likely stems from a read error. The chain couples TRBV6-2 or TRBV6-3 to TRBJ1-5, with a weak D call TRBD1 (5 bases). Trimming removed 5 bases at V and 4 bases at J, with 15 bases between. CDR3 length: 15 amino acids. Looked up from germline, CDR1 is MNHEY and CDR2 is SVGEGT. In nucleotides, the CDR3 is TGTGCCAGCAGTGACGGGGCGGGATCTAATCAGCCCCAGCATTTG. Translation gives CASSDGAGSNQPQHL.

This chain uses TRBV20-1 with TRBJ1-6; D is uncertain. V lost 3 bases, J lost 3 bases, and 9 bases lay in between. Germline lookup yields CDR1 DFQATT and CDR2 SNEGSKA (reference sequence). CDR3 length equals 14 residues. DNA for the CDR3: TGCAGTGCTAGTATCCAGGACTATAATTCACCCCTCCACTTT. Translated, it gives CSASIQDYNSPLHF.

This clonotype was seen ten or more times. The J gene is TRBJ1-1, the V gene TRBV15, with unresolved D. CDR3 length: 14 residues. CDR1 LNHNV and CDR2 YYDKDF come from the germline V gene (reference sequence). Trimming took 5 bases from V and 7 from J, leaving 17 bases between them. The CDR3 protein is CATSVRRGFHEAFF. CDR3 in DNA: TGTGCCACCAGCGTCCGGAGAGGATTCCATGAAGCTTTCTTT.

This clonotype was found a few times. The chain has TRBV27 and TRBJ1-5; 10 bases are shared with TRBD1. J gave up 2 bases and V 6 bases, and 4 bases lay outside the gene matches. CDR1 is MNHEY and CDR2 is SMNVEV in the germline V gene (reference sequence). The CDR3 consists of 15 residues. CDR3: CASRPGTGGNQPQHF. For the CDR3, the DNA is TGTGCCAGCAGACCCGGGACAGGGGGCAATCAGCCCCAGCATTTT.

The chain employs TRBV4-1 and TRBJ1-5; no definite D call. The CDR3 is made up of 16 amino acids. The germline CDR1 and CDR2 sequences are MGHRA and YSYEKL. Between the trimmed V and J ends, which lost 2 bases and 0 bases, there was a span of 11 bases. The CDR3 DNA reads TGCGCCAGCAGCCAACCGAAAGAGGGTAGCAATCAGCCCCAGCATTTT. Encoded protein: CASSQPKEGSNQPQHF.

This chain connects TRBV30 to TRBJ1-1; D unclear. The V and J ends lost 2 bases and 3 bases respectively, with 10 bases between them. Germline CDR1 and CDR2: GTSNPN and SVGIG (reference sequence). There are 13 residues in the CDR3. CDR3 nucleotides: TGTGCCTGGAGTCAAGGGTGGGACACTGAAGCTTTCTTT. Translating gives CAWSQGWDTEAFF.

CDR3 DNA: TGTGCCAGCAGGCTTACCAGAAGATTTGGGAGGCCTTTCTTT. Translated: CASRLTRRFGRPFF. The chain carries TRBV7-3 and TRBJ1-1, with D unclear. The germline gives CDR1 SGHTA, CDR2 FQGTGA. The CDR3 extends over 14 amino acids. The ends were cut back, 6 bases at V and 12 bases at J, with 23 bases in the middle.

V gene TRBV19 combines with J gene TRBJ2-2; D is ambiguous. Germline V gives CDR1 LNHDA, CDR2 SQIVND (reference sequence). This CDR3 is 15 amino acids long. V was clipped by 4 bases and J by 0 bases, with 9 bases between them. The CDR3 bases are TGTGCCAGTAGTACCGAACCCGCGAACACCGGGGAGCTGTTTTTT. Translated, it gives CASSTEPANTGELFF.